The entry below gives a single T cell receptor beta chain sequence along with its context. This sample was taken from a study of blood T cell repertoires in COVID-19. Authors' processing steps: Counts of nucleated cells, estimated from reference gene primer amplification, were obtained. Profiling relied on immunoSEQ multiplex PCR, and the TCRdb table lists in-frame clones only, not all of them. V and J calls and clone size come straight from that table; D and trimming were deduced from the DNA. The data contain about 55,000 clones, roughly 80% of them singletons. The TCR sequence derives from a woman aged 55-70 years with acute or convalescent COVID-19. The sequenced sample was peripheral blood.

The CDR3 region has the DNA TGTGCCAGCAGCGGAGCCGGGACAAAGGTCTATGGCTACACCTTC. It yields the protein CASSGAGTKVYGYTF. The rearrangement uses TRBV6-5 and TRBJ1-2; D is possibly TRBD1 (6 bases). The V end was cut by 6 bases, the J end by 4 bases, with 18 bases between. CDR3 size: 15 residues. Germline V gene data show CDR1 as MNHEY and CDR2 as SVGAGI.